This TCR beta chain is from a study of T cell clonality in common variable immunodeficiency. Findings of the study overall: T cell subpopulation sequencing would be needed to explain CVID clonality.

This clone showed up many times. Its antigen is still unknown. The read ends 3 residues early relative to the CDR3; the germline J gene fills the gap. Donors gave roughly 4.5 to 9 ml heparinized peripheral whole blood. The repertoire was sequenced with immunoSEQ multiplex PCR; TCRdb's copy has only in-frame clones and lacks some. The specimen gives roughly 32,000 clones without singletons; the ten biggest hold about 9.5%. Germline V CDR1 and CDR2: KGHSH, LQKENI. The CDR3 spans 15 residues. The junction had 4 bases not matched to a gene; V was cut back by 3 bases and J by 2 bases. The sequence derives from a person aged 18 to 70 in good health. Sequenced input: peripheral blood mononuclear cells. The J gene is TRBJ2-4, the V gene TRBV18; 7 nucleotides agree with TRBD1. The CDR3 bases that were read are TGTGCCAGCTCACCTCCGGACAGGACCAAAAACATT. It yields the protein CASSPPDRTKNI. The whole CDR3 protein reads CASSPPDRTKNIQYF.